This T cell receptor (beta chain) was retrieved from a study of technical replicates of blood from a handful of donors. Here immunoSEQ multiplex PCR was the method, and the copy in TCRdb shows in-frame clones only, minus some. The sample shows about 80,000 clones, roughly nine tenths of them seen only once. Trimming left V 7 bases short and J 0 bases short, with 7 bases between. The V gene's germline CDR1 is ENHRY and CDR2 SYGVKD. The CDR3 contains 14 residues. The rearrangement links TRBV10-3 to TRBJ2-6, with D hard to call. The material sequenced was T cells isolated from PBMCs. This sequence was found in a human donor in good health. The CDR3 DNA follows: TGTGCCATCATGGGCAGCTCTGGGGCCAACGTCCTGACTTTC. It is translated as CAIMGSSGANVLTF.